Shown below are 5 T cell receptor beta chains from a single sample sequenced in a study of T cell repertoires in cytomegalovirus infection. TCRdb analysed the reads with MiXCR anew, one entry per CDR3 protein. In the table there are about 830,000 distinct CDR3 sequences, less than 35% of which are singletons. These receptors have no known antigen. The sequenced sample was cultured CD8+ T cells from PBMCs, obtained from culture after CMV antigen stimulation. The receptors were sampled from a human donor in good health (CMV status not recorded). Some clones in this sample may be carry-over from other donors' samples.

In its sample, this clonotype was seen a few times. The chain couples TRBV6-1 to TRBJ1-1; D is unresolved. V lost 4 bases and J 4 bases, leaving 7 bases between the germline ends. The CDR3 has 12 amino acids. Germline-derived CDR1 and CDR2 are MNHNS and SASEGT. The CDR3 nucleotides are TGTGCCAGCAGTGCCCCCACCACTGAAGCTTTCTTT. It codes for CASSAPTTEAFF.

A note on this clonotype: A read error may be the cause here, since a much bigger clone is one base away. CDR3 sequence (DNA): TGTGCCAGCAGCTCCCTGGACCGCCCCACCGGGGGGCTGTTTTTT. Its protein product is CASSSLDRPTGGLFF. The chain couples TRBV7-2 to TRBJ2-2, with D possibly matching TRBD2 (6 bases). Germline CDR1 and CDR2: SGHTA and FQGNSA. The CDR3 contains 15 residues. The whole variable domain, filled in from reference TRBV7-2 and TRBJ2-2, reads GAGVSQSPSNKVTEKGKDVELRCDPISGHTALYWYRQSLGQGLEFLIYFQGNSAPDKSGLPSDRFSAERTGGSVSTLTIQRTQQEDSAVYLCASSSLDRPTGGLFFGEGSRLTVL.

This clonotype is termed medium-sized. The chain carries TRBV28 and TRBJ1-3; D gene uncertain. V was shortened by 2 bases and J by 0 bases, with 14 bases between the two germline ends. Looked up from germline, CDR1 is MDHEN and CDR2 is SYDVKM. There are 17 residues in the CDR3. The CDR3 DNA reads TGTGCCAGCAGTTTAGGCAGGTTCCTACTCTCTGGAAACACCATATATTTT. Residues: CASSLGRFLLSGNTIYF.

The CDR3 sequence: CATSEQDNPYNEQFF. The DNA for the CDR3 is TGTGCCACCAGTGAACAGGACAACCCCTACAATGAGCAGTTCTTC. The rearrangement links TRBV15 to TRBJ2-1, with D maybe TRBD1 (5 bases). Trimming pared 6 bases from V and 2 bases from J, leaving 14 bases between. CDR3 length: 15 residues. Germline CDR1 LNHNV, CDR2 YYDKDF (reference sequence).

This CDR3 reads CASSAAAGTNTEAFF. CDR3 bases: TGTGCCAGCAGCGCCGCCGCGGGGACGAACACTGAAGCTTTCTTT. The gene calls are TRBV7-9 and TRBJ1-1; possibly TRBD1 for D (5 bases). V dropped 5 bases and J dropped 1 base, with 14 bases sitting between them. CDR3 length: 15 amino acids. The germline CDR1 and CDR2 sequences are SEHNR and FQNEAQ (reference sequence).